This T cell receptor (beta chain) comes out of a study of glioma-infiltrating T cells. Study results and caveats: Very few CDR3 sequences were shared between tissue and blood.

A remark on this clonotype: Its target is not known.

This CDR3 spans 15 amino acids. The germline CDR1 and CDR2 sequences are LGHNA and YNFKEQ. Germline trimming cut 0 bases from V and 2 bases from J; bases unmatched to any gene: 4. TCR alpha and beta CDR3 regions were amplified from RNA using iRepertoire nested multiplex PCR. TCRdb re-called the multiplex PCR reads with MiXCR, one entry per CDR3 protein. In the table there are about 410,000 distinct CDR3 sequences, 35% to 45% of which are singletons. The chain joins TRBV4-2 to TRBJ2-7; 7 bases map to TRBD2. This clonotype was obtained from a human donor with low-grade glioma or glioblastoma, undergoing nonglioma brain surgery, or in good health (not recorded which). The sequenced sample was glioma tissue, nonneoplastic brain tissue, or PBMCs (not recorded which). The CDR3 DNA sequence: TGTGCCAGCAGCCAAGAAATTACTAGCGCCTACGAGCAGTACTTC. Protein product: CASSQEITSAYEQYF.